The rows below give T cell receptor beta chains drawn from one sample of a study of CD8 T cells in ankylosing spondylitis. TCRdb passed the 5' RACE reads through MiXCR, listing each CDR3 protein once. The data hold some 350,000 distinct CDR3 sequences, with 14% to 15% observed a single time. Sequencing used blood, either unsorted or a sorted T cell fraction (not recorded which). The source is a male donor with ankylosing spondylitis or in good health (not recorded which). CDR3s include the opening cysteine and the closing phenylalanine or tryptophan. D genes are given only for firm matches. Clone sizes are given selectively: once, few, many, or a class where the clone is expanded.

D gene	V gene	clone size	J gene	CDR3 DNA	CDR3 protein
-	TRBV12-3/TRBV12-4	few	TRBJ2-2	TGTGCCGGCATCCTACAGGGCACCGGGGAGCTGTTTTTT	CAGILQGTGELFF
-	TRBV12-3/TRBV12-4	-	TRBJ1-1	TGTGCCAGCACTTTTCTGGTGTACAGGGAAGAGACTGAAGCTTTCTTT	CASTFLVYREETEAFF
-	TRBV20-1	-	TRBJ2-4	TGCAGTGCTATCGCCGTAGCGAACTTAGCCAAAAACATTCAGTACTTC	CSAIAVANLAKNIQYF
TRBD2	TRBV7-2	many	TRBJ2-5	TGTGCCAGCAGCTTTGACGGGAGGTCGGGGGAGACCCAGTACTTC	CASSFDGRSGETQYF
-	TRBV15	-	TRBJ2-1	TGTGCCACCAGCAGAGATGTCGGGGCCAGAGACAATGAGCAGTTCTTC	CATSRDVGARDNEQFF
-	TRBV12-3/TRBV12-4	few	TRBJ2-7	TGTGCCAGTTCTCAGGGTTCCCCCTACGAGCAGTACTTC	CASSQGSPYEQYF
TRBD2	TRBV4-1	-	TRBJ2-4	TGCGCCAGCAGCCAGATCCCCCTTTCCCGGGACTATCAGTACTTC	CASSQIPLSRDYQYF
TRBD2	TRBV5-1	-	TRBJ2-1	TGCGCCAGCAGCTTGGGGACTAGCACTGACAATGAGCAGTTCTTC	CASSLGTSTDNEQFF
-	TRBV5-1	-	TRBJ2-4	TGCGCCAGCAGCCGCGAAGGGGGGAGCAAAAACATTCAGTACTTC	CASSREGGSKNIQYF
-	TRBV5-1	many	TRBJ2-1	TGCGCCAGCAGCAGTATAACAGGTTCAGAGGAGCAGTTCTTC	CASSSITGSEEQFF
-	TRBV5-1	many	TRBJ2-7	TGCGCCAGCAGCAACCCAAGCAGGGGCAACGAGCAGTACTTC	CASSNPSRGNEQYF
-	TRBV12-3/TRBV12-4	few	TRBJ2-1	TGTGCCAGCAGTTTCGGGACACCTTACAATGAGCAGTTCTTC	CASSFGTPYNEQFF
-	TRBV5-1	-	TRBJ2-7	TGCGCCAGCAGCTTGGAGGGGGGATTTTACGAGCAGTACTTC	CASSLEGGFYEQYF
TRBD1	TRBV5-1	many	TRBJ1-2	TGCGCCAGCAGCTCAGGACAGGGGTATGGCTACACCTTC	CASSSGQGYGYTF
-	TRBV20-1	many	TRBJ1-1	TGCAGTGCTAGACTCGCAGGGAGGGACACTGAAGCTTTCTTT	CSARLAGRDTEAFF
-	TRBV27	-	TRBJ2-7	TGTGCCAGCAGTCCAGAGACACTCCACTACGAGCAGTACTTC	CASSPETLHYEQYF
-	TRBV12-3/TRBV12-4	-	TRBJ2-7	TGTGCCAGCAGCCCGGGACTCCCATACGAGCAGTACTTC	CASSPGLPYEQYF
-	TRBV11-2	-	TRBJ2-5	TGTGCCAGCAGCGAAATGAACAGGTTCCAAGAGACCCAGTACTTC	CASSEMNRFQETQYF
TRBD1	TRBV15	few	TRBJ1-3	TGTGCCACCAGCGGACAGGGGACCACTCCGGTCTCTGGAAACACCATATATTTT	CATSGQGTTPVSGNTIYF
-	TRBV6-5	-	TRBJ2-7	TGTGCCAGCAGTTACATTACACTTAGTAGTAGAGAGCAGTACTTC	CASSYITLSSREQYF
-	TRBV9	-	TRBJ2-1	TGTGCCAGCAGCGTAGAGGGGACATATGAGCAGTTCTTC	CASSVEGTYEQFF
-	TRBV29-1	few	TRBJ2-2	TGCAGCGTCGCAACCCCTTCGAACACCGGGGAGCTGTTTTTT	CSVATPSNTGELFF
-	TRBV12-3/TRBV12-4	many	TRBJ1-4	TGTGCCAGCAGAAAGGTGGCATCTAATGAAAAACTGTTTTTT	CASRKVASNEKLFF
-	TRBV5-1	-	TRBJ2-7	TGCGCCAGCAGCTTGGGTTCAGGGAACTACGAGCAGTACTTC	CASSLGSGNYEQYF
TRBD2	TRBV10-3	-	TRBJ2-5	TGTGCCATCAGCAATGGACTAGGACCTCAAGAGACCCAGTACTTC	CAISNGLGPQETQYF
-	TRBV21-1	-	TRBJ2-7	TGTCCCAGCAGCAAAGACCCTGGCAGGGAGTCCTACGAGCAGTACTTC	CPSSKDPGRESYEQYF
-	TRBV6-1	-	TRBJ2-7	TGTGCCAGCAGCCGGGACACAGAGACCTACGAGCAGTACTTC	CASSRDTETYEQYF
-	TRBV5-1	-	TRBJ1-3	TGCGCCAGCAGCTTGGGGGGACAAGGAAACACCATATATTTT	CASSLGGQGNTIYF
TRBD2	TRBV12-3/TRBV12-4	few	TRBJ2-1	TGTGCCAGCAGTCCCACGTCGGGGGGACGCTCCTACAATGAGCAGTTCTTC	CASSPTSGGRSYNEQFF
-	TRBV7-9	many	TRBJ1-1	TGTGCCAGCAGCTTAGAGGGCGCCACTGAAGCTTTCTTT	CASSLEGATEAFF
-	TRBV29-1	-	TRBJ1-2	TGCAGCGTTGAATTACAGGCCGGGTATGGCTACACCTTC	CSVELQAGYGYTF
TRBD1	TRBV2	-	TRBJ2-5	TGTGCCAGCAGTAAGACAGGGGCAGACCAAGAGACCCAGTACTTC	CASSKTGADQETQYF
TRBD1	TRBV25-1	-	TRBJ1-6	TGTGCCACCGCGCAGGGGGGTAATTCACCCCTCCACTTT	CATAQGGNSPLHF
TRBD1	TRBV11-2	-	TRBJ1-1	TGTGCCAGCAGCCGATTCCCCGGGACAGGTAAAGATCGTGAAGCTTTCTTT	CASSRFPGTGKDREAFF
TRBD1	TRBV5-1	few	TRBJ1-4	TGCGCCAGCAGCTTCATACAGGGGGCAACTAATGAAAAACTGTTTTTT	CASSFIQGATNEKLFF
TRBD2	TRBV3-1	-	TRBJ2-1	TGTGCCAGCAGTCCTAGCGGGGGGGGCGGGAATGAGCAGTTCTTC	CASSPSGGGGNEQFF
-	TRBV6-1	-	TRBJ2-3	TGTGCCAGCAATGGAGGGGGCTCGGCGAGTACGCAGTATTTT	CASNGGGSASTQYF
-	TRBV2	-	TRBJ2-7	TGTGCCAGCAGCCTGACAGTCTCCTACGAGCAGTACTTC	CASSLTVSYEQYF
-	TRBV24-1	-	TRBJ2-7	TGTGCCACCAGTGATTTGCCTAAGATTCGTGGGCAGTACTTC	CATSDLPKIRGQYF
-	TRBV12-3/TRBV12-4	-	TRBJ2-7	TGTGCCAGCAGTAGCGAGTACTACGAGCAGTACTTC	CASSSEYYEQYF
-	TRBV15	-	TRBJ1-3	TGTGCCACCAGCAGAGGTGGCTCGAGCTCTGGAAACACCATATATTTT	CATSRGGSSSGNTIYF
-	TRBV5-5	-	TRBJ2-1	TGTGCCATCAGCCTTGAGCTCTGGAGAACTGAGCAGTTCTTC	CAISLELWRTEQFF
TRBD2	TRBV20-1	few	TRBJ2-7	TGCAGTGCTTTCATTTCCGGGACTAGCCTCAACGAGCAGTACTTC	CSAFISGTSLNEQYF
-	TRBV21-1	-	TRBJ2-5	TGTGCCAGCAGCAAATTCTCCGGAAGGACTAGGTCGTTTATATCAGAGACCCAGTACTTC	CASSKFSGRTRSFISETQYF
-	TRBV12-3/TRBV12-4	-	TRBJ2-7	TGTGCCAGCAGTCCCGGAGGGACAATTTTATCGGGGCAGTACTTC	CASSPGGTILSGQYF
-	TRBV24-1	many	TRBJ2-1	TGTGCCACCGGGGGCGGGAGTGGAAATGAGCAGTTCTTC	CATGGGSGNEQFF
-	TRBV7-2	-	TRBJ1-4	TGTGCCAGCAGCTTATGGAAAGGCTCAACTAATGAAAAACTGTTTTTT	CASSLWKGSTNEKLFF